This TCR beta chain appears in the sequencing data of a study of cytomegalovirus exposure and HLA in healthy donors. Study-level findings and limits: A highly shared variant cluster was judged a likely technical artifact.

The table lists this clone with a few counts. The antigen remains undetermined. PCR amplification relied on 60 Vbeta primers (plus 13 Jbeta primers). Sequencing used immunoSEQ multiplex PCR; TCRdb keeps in-frame clones, though not all of them. The data contain 150,000 to 200,000 clones, almost 80% of them singletons. The CDR3 loop spans 15 amino acids. Trimming removed 5 bases at V and 3 bases at J, with 14 bases between. Germline CDR1 and CDR2: MNHEY and SMNVEV (reference sequence). The rearrangement joins TRBV27 to TRBJ1-5, with a possible D match to TRBD1 (6 bases). The receptor was isolated from a woman aged 45-65 years in good health and CMV-seropositive. The specimen sequenced was PBMCs. The CDR3 spells CASSPQGSPNQPQHF. CDR3 bases: TGTGCCAGCAGTCCCCAGGGGTCCCCCAATCAGCCCCAGCATTTT.